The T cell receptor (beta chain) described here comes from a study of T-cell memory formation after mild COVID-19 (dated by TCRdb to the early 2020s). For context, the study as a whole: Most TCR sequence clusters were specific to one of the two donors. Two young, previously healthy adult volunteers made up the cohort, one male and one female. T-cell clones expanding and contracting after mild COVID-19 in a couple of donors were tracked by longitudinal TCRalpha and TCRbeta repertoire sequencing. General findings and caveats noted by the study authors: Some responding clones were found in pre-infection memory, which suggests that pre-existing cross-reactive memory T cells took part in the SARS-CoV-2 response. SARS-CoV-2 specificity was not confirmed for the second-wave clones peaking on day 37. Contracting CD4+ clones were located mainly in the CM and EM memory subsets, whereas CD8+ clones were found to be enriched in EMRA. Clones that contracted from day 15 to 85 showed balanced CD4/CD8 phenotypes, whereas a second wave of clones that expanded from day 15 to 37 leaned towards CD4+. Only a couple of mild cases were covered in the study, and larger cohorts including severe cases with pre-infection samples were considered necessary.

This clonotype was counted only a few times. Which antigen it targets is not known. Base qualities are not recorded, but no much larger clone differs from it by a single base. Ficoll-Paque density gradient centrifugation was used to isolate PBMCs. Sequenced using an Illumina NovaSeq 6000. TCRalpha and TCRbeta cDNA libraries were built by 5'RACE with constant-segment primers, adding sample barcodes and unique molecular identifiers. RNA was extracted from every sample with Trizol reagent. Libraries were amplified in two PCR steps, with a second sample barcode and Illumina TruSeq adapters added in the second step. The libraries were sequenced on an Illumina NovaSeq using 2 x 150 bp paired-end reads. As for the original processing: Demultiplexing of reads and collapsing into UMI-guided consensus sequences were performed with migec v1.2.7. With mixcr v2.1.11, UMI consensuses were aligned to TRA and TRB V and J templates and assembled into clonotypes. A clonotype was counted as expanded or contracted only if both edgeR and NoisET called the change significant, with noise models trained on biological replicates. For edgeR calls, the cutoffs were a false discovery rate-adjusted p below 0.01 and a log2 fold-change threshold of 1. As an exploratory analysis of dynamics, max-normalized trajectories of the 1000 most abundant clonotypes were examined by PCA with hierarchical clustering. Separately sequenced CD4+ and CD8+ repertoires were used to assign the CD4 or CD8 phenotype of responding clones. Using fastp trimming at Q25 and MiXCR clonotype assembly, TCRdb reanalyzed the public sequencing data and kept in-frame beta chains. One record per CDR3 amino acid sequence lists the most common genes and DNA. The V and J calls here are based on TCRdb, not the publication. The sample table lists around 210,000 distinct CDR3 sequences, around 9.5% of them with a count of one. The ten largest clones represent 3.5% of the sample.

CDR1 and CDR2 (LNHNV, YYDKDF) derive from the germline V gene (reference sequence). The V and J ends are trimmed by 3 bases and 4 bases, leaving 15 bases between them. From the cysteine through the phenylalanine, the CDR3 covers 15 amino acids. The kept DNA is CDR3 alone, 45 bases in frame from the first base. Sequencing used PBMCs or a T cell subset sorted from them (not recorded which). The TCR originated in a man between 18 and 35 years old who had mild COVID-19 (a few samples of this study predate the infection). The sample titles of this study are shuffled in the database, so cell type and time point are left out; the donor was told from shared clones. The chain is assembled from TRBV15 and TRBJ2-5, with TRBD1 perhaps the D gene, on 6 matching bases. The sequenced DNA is TGTGCCACCAGCAGTGGTGGCCCCAGGGGAGAGACCCAGTACTTC. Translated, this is CATSSGGPRGETQYF. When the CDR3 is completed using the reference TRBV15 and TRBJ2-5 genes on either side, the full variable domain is DAMVIQNPRYQVTQFGKPVTLSCSQTLNHNVMYWYQQKSSQAPKLLFHYYDKDFNNEADTPDNFQSRRPNTSFCFLDIRSPGLGDTAMYLCATSSGGPRGETQYFGPGTRLLVL.